The next 26 T cell receptor beta chains were all read from a single sample in a study of sequential checkpoint blockade in melanoma. Described treatment: randomized to nivolumab then ipilimumab (arm A) or the reverse (arm B). Generated by immunoSEQ multiplex PCR, the TCRdb table keeps only in-frame clones and is missing some. The profile shows more than 30,000 clones, 30% to 40% of them singletons. The input for sequencing was tumor tissue (inferred from file names), taken from a patient given nivolumab and ipilimumab in sequence. The receptors were sampled from a human donor with melanoma.

This clone was counted at least ten times. V usage is TRBV11-3 and J usage is TRBJ2-5; unclear D gene. V was shortened by 2 bases and J by 2 bases, with 9 bases between the two germline ends. Germline V lookup: CDR1 SGHNT, CDR2 YENEEA. There are 14 residues in the CDR3. The CDR3 DNA sequence: TGTGCCAGCAGCTTATACCGAGGTCAAGAGACCCAGTACTTC. Amino acid sequence: CASSLYRGQETQYF.

There are a few counts of this clone. The chain has TRBV9 and TRBJ2-3; D not certain. The germline V and J ends were trimmed by 0 bases and 7 bases, with 9 bases remaining between them. Germline V CDR1 and CDR2: SGDLS, YYNGEE. This CDR3 comprises 13 residues. The CDR3 bases are TGTGCCAGCAGCGTAGCTACGGGTAATACGCAGTATTTT. Amino acids: CASSVATGNTQYF. Using reference TRBV9 and TRBJ2-3 for the parts outside the CDR3, the full variable domain is DSGVTQTPKHLITATGQRVTLRCSPRSGDLSVYWYQQSLDQGLQFLIQYYNGEERAKGNILERFSAQQFPDLHSELNLSSLELGDSALYFCASSVATGNTQYFGPGTRLTVL.

This clone was observed many times. The rearrangement uses TRBV11-3 and TRBJ1-1, with 7 bases aligning to TRBD1. The CDR3 is made up of 14 amino acids. With 6 bases clipped from V and 6 bases from J, the junction kept 10 bases outside the gene matches. Germline V gene data show CDR1 as SGHNT and CDR2 as YENEEA. CDR3 loop: CASRATGTGAEAFF. CDR3 bases: TGTGCCAGCAGGGCGACAGGGACCGGGGCTGAAGCTTTCTTT.

This clone occurred a few times. The gene calls are TRBV4-1 and TRBJ1-6; weak D call: TRBD1 (5 bases). V was pared by 0 bases and J by 7 bases, with 13 bases between. Per the germline V gene, CDR1 is MGHRA and CDR2 is YSYEKL. This CDR3 spans 16 amino acids. For the CDR3, the DNA is TGCGCCAGCAGCCAAGACTTCCTGGGGGGAAATTCACCCCTCCACTTT. Protein product: CASSQDFLGGNSPLHF.

By its share, this clone is medium-sized (0.01 to 0.1%). The chain couples TRBV19 to TRBJ1-5; 7 nucleotides agree with TRBD1. The CDR3 sequence is 13 residues long. Germline V CDR1 and CDR2: LNHDA, SQIVND (reference sequence). The ends lost 9 bases at V and 5 bases at J; junction bases unmatched: 7. CDR3 sequence (DNA): TGTGCCAGCCGTGACAGGGCCGATCAGCCCCAGCATTTT. Protein: CASRDRADQPQHF.

This clone was found many times. The chain has TRBV6-8 and TRBJ1-5; D might be TRBD1 (5 bases). The CDR3 runs 13 residues. Trimming stripped 11 bases from V and 2 bases from J, with 13 bases between. Germline V CDR1 and CDR2: MNHGY, SAAAGT. CDR3: CAAGGIGNQPQHF. The CDR3 nucleotides read TGTGCCGCTGGGGGTATCGGCAATCAGCCCCAGCATTTT.

This clone was counted between two and nine times. The chain carries TRBV11-3 and TRBJ2-1; 9 positions agree with TRBD1. CDR3 length: 16 residues. V dropped 5 bases and J dropped 6; count of bases not matched to a gene: 11. Germline V CDR1 and CDR2: SGHNT, YENEEA. The CDR3 DNA reads TGTGCCAGCAGCGCCGGAACAGGGGGCCTACTCAATGAGCAGTTCTTC. Its protein product is CASSAGTGGLLNEQFF.

The chain carries TRBV6-8 and TRBJ2-5; D might be TRBD2 (7 bases). CDR1 MNHGY and CDR2 SAAAGT come from the germline V gene. V lost 5 bases and J lost 1, with 14 bases in between. CDR3 size: 15 residues. The CDR3 protein is CASSRQGGGQETQYF. As DNA, the CDR3 is TGTGCCAGCAGTCGGCAGGGAGGGGGCCAAGAGACCCAGTACTTC.

The chain uses TRBV15 and TRBJ1-3, with D possibly matching TRBD1 (5 bases). The CDR3 contains 15 residues. The germline gives CDR1 LNHNV, CDR2 YYDKDF (reference sequence). V was pared by 2 bases and J by 0 bases, with 8 bases between. The CDR3 region is CATSRPTGSGNTIYF. CDR3 bases: TGTGCCACCAGCAGACCAACAGGCTCTGGAAACACCATATATTTT.

This sequence joins TRBV6-8 and TRBJ2-6; 12 bases match TRBD1. The CDR3 contains 19 residues. The trim removed 8 bases at V and 1 base at J, leaving 12 bases unmatched. Germline V gene data show CDR1 as MNHGY and CDR2 as SAAAGT. The CDR3 region has the DNA TGTGCCAGCCTTAGGGGTCCGGGACAGGGGGCTTCTGGGGCCAACGTCCTGACTTTC. It translates to CASLRGPGQGASGANVLTF.

This clone was recorded many times. The V and J genes are TRBV2 and TRBJ1-1; unclear D gene. The CDR3 runs to 14 residues. Germline CDR1 and CDR2: SNHLY and FYNNEI. V was trimmed by 5 bases and J by 0 bases, leaving 10 bases between them. CDR3 region: CASSSTRLNTEAFF. DNA of the CDR3: TGTGCCAGCAGTTCCACCAGGTTGAACACTGAAGCTTTCTTT.

The chain joins TRBV18 to TRBJ1-3; no firm D call. This CDR3 is built from 16 residues. V was clipped by 2 bases and J by 0 bases, with 11 bases between them. Germline V gene lookup returns CDR1 KGHSH and CDR2 LQKENI. CDR3 amino acids: CASSPVAGVSGNTIYF. CDR3 DNA sequence: TGTGCCAGCTCACCAGTAGCAGGTGTCTCTGGAAACACCATATATTTT.

The chain carries TRBV4-1 and TRBJ1-6, with a tentative D call TRBD1 (5 bases). The CDR3 is 18 residues long. Trimming removed 0 bases from V and 4 bases from J, with 16 bases in between. Germline CDR1 reads MGHRA; CDR2 reads YSYEKL. Here the CDR3 DNA reads TGCGCCAGCAGCCAAGACGGTCAAAGCAGGGATTATAATTCACCCCTCCACTTT. Protein product: CASSQDGQSRDYNSPLHF.

The rearrangement links TRBV5-1 to TRBJ2-3, with 10 positions matching TRBD1. This CDR3 spans 16 amino acids. With 5 bases clipped from V and 1 base from J, the junction kept 7 bases outside the gene matches. Germline V lookup: CDR1 SGHRS, CDR2 YFSETQ. As DNA, the CDR3 is TGCGCCAGCAGACTGCAGGGGACAGGGGGCACAGATACGCAGTATTTT. This codes for CASRLQGTGGTDTQYF.

The CDR3 spells CASSPQGGNTEAFF. Here the CDR3 DNA reads TGTGCCAGCTCACCACAGGGAGGGAACACTGAAGCTTTCTTT. This chain uses TRBV18 with TRBJ1-1, with D hard to call. Germline V gives CDR1 KGHSH, CDR2 LQKENI. The CDR3 totals 14 residues. V was trimmed by 1 base and J by 1 base, leaving 7 bases between them.

The rearrangement joins TRBV5-1 to TRBJ2-3; no reliable D call. Between the trimmed V and J ends, which lost 2 bases and 5 bases, there was a span of 12 bases. Germline V gives CDR1 SGHRS, CDR2 YFSETQ. The CDR3 has 14 residues. The CDR3 here is CASSLEAHGDTQYF. The CDR3 DNA reads TGCGCCAGCAGCTTAGAAGCGCACGGAGATACGCAGTATTTT.

This chain links TRBV7-6 with TRBJ2-2; D tentatively reads TRBD1 or TRBD2 (6 bases each). This CDR3 region has 16 residues. Between the trimmed V and J ends, which lost 3 bases and 5 bases, there was a span of 16 bases. The germline V gene has CDR1 SGHVS and CDR2 FNYEAQ. In nucleotides, the CDR3 is TGTGCCAGCAGCTTGGTAGGGGGAGGCTTTACCGGGGAGCTGTTTTTT. Translating gives CASSLVGGGFTGELFF.

This clone was counted only a few times. CDR3 region: CAWSEASGSSYEQYF. For the CDR3, the DNA is TGTGCCTGGAGTGAAGCTAGCGGAAGCTCCTACGAGCAGTACTTC. This chain uses TRBV30 with TRBJ2-7; 7 bases match TRBD2. The CDR3 sequence is 15 residues long. Trimming removed 1 base from V and 0 bases from J; junction bases left unmatched: 6. The V gene's germline CDR1 is GTSNPN and CDR2 SVGIG (reference sequence).

V usage is TRBV6-8 and J usage is TRBJ2-1, with 10 bases matching TRBD2. This CDR3 is 14 amino acids long. V dropped 6 bases and J dropped 9; count of bases not matched to a gene: 8. Germline values: CDR1 MNHGY, CDR2 SAAAGT. The CDR3 sequence: CASSRSGGAFEQFF. In nucleotides, the CDR3 is TGTGCCAGCAGCCGGAGCGGGGGGGCGTTTGAGCAGTTCTTC.

V and J are TRBV19 and TRBJ1-2; D unresolved. Germline-derived CDR1 and CDR2 are LNHDA and SQIVND (reference sequence). V was pared by 5 bases and J by 3 bases, with 10 bases between. The length of the CDR3 is 13 residues. CDR3 DNA sequence: TGTGCCAGTAGTTCTGACGGATACTATGGCTACACCTTC. It encodes CASSSDGYYGYTF.

V and J are TRBV15 and TRBJ2-3, with 8 bases matching TRBD2. Germline V gene sequence: CDR1 LNHNV, CDR2 YYDKDF (reference sequence). V dropped 0 bases and J dropped 1; count of bases not matched to a gene: 6. CDR3 length: 17 residues. The CDR3 bases are TGTGCCACCAGCAGAGACCTACTGACTAGCGGCACAGATACGCAGTATTTT. Its protein product is CATSRDLLTSGTDTQYF.

In this sample, this clone turned up a few times. The genes are TRBV29-1 and TRBJ1-5, with a tentative D call TRBD1 (5 bases). Trimming removed 6 bases at V and 0 bases at J, with 9 bases between. This CDR3 contains 13 residues. Germline loops: CDR1 SQVTM, CDR2 ANQGSEA. CDR3 nucleotide sequence: TGCAGCGTACGAGGGGATAGCAATCAGCCCCAGCATTTT. This sequence encodes CSVRGDSNQPQHF.

This clone was picked up a small number of times. This chain uses TRBV11-3 with TRBJ1-2, with D possibly matching TRBD1 (5 bases). The CDR3 length is 16 residues. V dropped 0 bases and J dropped 2 bases, with 13 bases sitting between them. Germline V gene lookup returns CDR1 SGHNT and CDR2 YENEEA. The CDR3 reads CASSLEAGYRNYGYTF. Written as DNA, the CDR3 is TGTGCCAGCAGCTTAGAGGCAGGGTATAGGAACTATGGCTACACCTTC.

This clone was seen a handful of times. The chain employs TRBV11-3 and TRBJ2-5; D is undetermined. The V end lost 5 bases, the J end lost 1 base, and 11 bases lay between the germline ends. Per the germline V gene, CDR1 is SGHNT and CDR2 is YENEEA. The CDR3 is 14 residues long. CDR3 amino acids: CASSPSAVQETQYF. Written as DNA, the CDR3 is TGTGCCAGCAGCCCCTCCGCGGTCCAAGAGACCCAGTACTTC.

The chain is built from TRBV7-1 and TRBJ2-5; D is possibly TRBD2 (5 bases). TRBV7-1 is marked as an open reading frame, function uncertain. The CDR3 is made up of 13 amino acids. Between the trimmed V and J ends, which lost 4 bases and 5 bases, there was a span of 11 bases. This chain's CDR3 is CASSLATVETQYF. DNA for the CDR3: TGTGCCAGCAGCTTAGCGACCGTGGAGACCCAGTACTTC.

The chain carries TRBV10-2 and TRBJ1-2; 7 bases map to TRBD1. The germline V gene has CDR1 WSHSY and CDR2 SAAADI. This CDR3 has 12 amino acids. The trim removed 6 bases at V and 4 bases at J, leaving 2 bases unmatched. CDR3 sequence (DNA): TGCGCCAGCAGGACAGGGACCTATGGCTACACCTTC. Translated: CASRTGTYGYTF.